This entry is about one TCR beta chain. The antigen is unknown. The sample is drawn from a study of cytomegalovirus exposure and HLA in healthy donors. Study at large: The study placed about 86% of its 350 to 450 genotyped donors in the Caucasian-associated ancestry cluster.

The PCR was carried out with 60 Vbeta primers and 13 Jbeta primers. Profiling relied on immunoSEQ multiplex PCR, and the TCRdb table lists in-frame clones only, not all of them. The table shows around 130,000 clones, with under 85% occurring only once. Nominally healthy donors provided the samples, though records likely missed some immune exposures. The study's findings and limits: Later, an analysis found that common viral pathogens appeared to be linked with several of the most significant clusters. V- and J-gene trimming in TCR beta was tied to a missense DCLRE1C variant by an analysis performed later.

Trimming cost V 2 bases and J 6 bases; bases outside gene matches: 15. The CDR3 is 19 amino acids. Germline lookup yields CDR1 MNHEY and CDR2 SMNVEV (reference sequence). This sequence originates from a man between 18 and 29 years old in good health and CMV-seropositive. The sequenced sample was PBMCs. J is TRBJ2-2 and V is TRBV27, with 10 positions matching TRBD2. CDR3 bases: TGTGCCAGCAGTTTAGAACCGCCTAGCGGGAGCGGTGTTGCCGGGGAGCTGTTTTTT. This translates into CASSLEPPSGSGVAGELFF.